The present entry profiles one TCR beta chain with its context. Its antigen has not been determined. Nothing much larger sits one base from this clone, and base qualities are not available. The sample belongs to a study of blood T cell repertoires in COVID-19 (dated by TCRdb to 2019 to 2021). For the wider study: Collaborator samples came from the United States, Italy and Spain and covered acute and convalescent phases of COVID-19. The samples were drawn from two sources: the first 160 participants of the ongoing ImmuneRACE study, and fewer than 1,500 subjects contributed by 6 global collaborators. Sample metadata almost always included a de-identified subject ID, COVID-19 status, age in years and sex. The repertoires were released in a freely available public database meant as a resource for research on the immune response to SARS-CoV-2. The prospective study material was composed of cDNA or gDNA derived from T cells, B-cell-depleted T cells, or PBMCs. Where HLA class I and class II types were available, the types were taken from metadata supplied by the sample provider, not from assay-based typing. The dataset comprised deeply sampled blood TCRbeta repertoires from subjects exposed to, actively infected with, or recovered from COVID-19.

Overall study outcomes, separate from this receptor: The quantity of clinical and demographic metadata differed by source and by participant and was supplied without curation.

Each collaborating institution followed its own protocols to collect whole blood in K2EDTA tubes. For TCRbeta analysis, collaborators shipped samples as frozen whole blood, isolated PBMCs, or DNA extracted from either of those sample types. TCRbeta CDR3 regions were amplified from genomic DNA using the immunoSEQ Assay, a bias-controlled multiplex PCR. The original pipeline was this. Nucleated cell counts per sample were estimated from amplification of reference gene primers within the assay. Sequence reads were collapsed and filtered to measure the absolute abundance of every unique TCRbeta CDR3 rearrangement. Productive Simpson clonality was computed per sample as the square root of Simpson's diversity index over productive rearrangements. Drawn from immuneACCESS, this table holds only the in-frame rearrangements with V and J called that TCRdb kept. Clones are partly lost; checked studies trace under half to an unresolved V gene and leave the rest unexplained. V, J and clone size derive from that table, while D and trimming were established from the DNA sequence. This sample lists about 150,000 clones; around 80% were detected once. The ten largest clones represent more than 4% of the sample.

The receptor's source is a woman aged 50 to 65 with acute or convalescent COVID-19. Input material: peripheral blood.

The CDR3 corresponds to CASVQGERNQPQHF. The nucleotide sequence is given as TGTGCCAGTGTACAGGGCGAACGCAATCAGCCCCAGCATTTT. The rearranged chain carries TRBV19 and TRBJ1-5, and possibly TRBD1, on 6 matching bases. The germline V gene (reference sequence) specifies LNHDA as CDR1 and SQIVND as CDR2. The CDR3 measures 14 amino acids from cysteine to phenylalanine. Only the CDR3 DNA stays, 42 bases, in frame from base 1. V and J are truncated by 8 bases and 2 bases respectively, leaving an intervening sequence of 13 bases.